Following are 5 T cell receptor beta chains from one sample sequenced in a study of cytomegalovirus exposure and HLA in healthy donors. PCR used 60 Vbeta primers and 13 Jbeta primers. The data were produced by immunoSEQ multiplex PCR, yet TCRdb's version contains in-frame clones alone and is incomplete. The listing records roughly 110,000 clones. Sequencing was done on a sample of PBMCs. These receptor sequences come from a young man in good health and CMV-seronegative.

The chain uses TRBV7-2 and TRBJ1-5; 8 bases are shared with TRBD1. The CDR3 has 14 amino acids. CDR1 SGHTA and CDR2 FQGNSA come from the germline V gene. The trim removed 4 bases at V and 7 bases at J, leaving 6 bases unmatched. CDR3: CASSYDRGGQPQHF. The CDR3 coding sequence is TGTGCCAGCAGCTATGACAGGGGTGGGCAGCCCCAGCATTTT.

The chain recombines TRBV19 with TRBJ2-1; 8 bases are a match to TRBD2. CDR3 length equals 15 residues. The germline CDR1 and CDR2 sequences are LNHDA and SQIVND (reference sequence). Trimming cost V 4 bases and J 8 bases; bases outside gene matches: 10. CDR3 protein: CASSTLLAVKDEQFF. The CDR3 region has the DNA TGTGCCAGTAGTACCCTACTAGCGGTAAAGGATGAGCAGTTCTTC.

The chain combines TRBV6-1 with TRBJ2-2, with 7 bases aligning to TRBD1. Germline loops: CDR1 MNHNS, CDR2 SASEGT. J gave up 1 base and V 6 bases, and 5 bases lay outside the gene matches. The CDR3 covers 15 residues. The CDR3 sequence is CASRNRQGNTGELFF. In nucleotides, the CDR3 is TGTGCCAGCAGAAACAGACAGGGGAACACCGGGGAGCTGTTTTTT.

This sequence joins TRBV4-3 and TRBJ2-7, with D tentatively TRBD2 (5 bases). V lost 0 bases to trimming and J lost 1 base, with 13 bases between them. The CDR3 extends over 16 amino acids. CDR1 is LGHNA, CDR2 YSLEER, per germline. CDR3 coding DNA: TGCGCCAGCAGCCAAGAGCTACGGGGAGCGTCCTACGAGCAGTACTTC. Encoded protein: CASSQELRGASYEQYF.

This chain connects TRBV28 to TRBJ2-6; D remains unclear. Trimming stripped 10 bases from V and 4 bases from J, with 17 bases between. The CDR3 loop spans 15 amino acids. Germline loops: CDR1 MDHEN, CDR2 SYDVKM. The CDR3 nucleotides are TGTGCCATCACTCAGCGAGGTCCCGGGGCCAACGTCCTGACTTTC. It is translated as CAITQRGPGANVLTF.